This TCR beta chain was identified in a study of T cell repertoires in cytomegalovirus infection. At the level of the study: The authors used CMV epitopes that were HLA-C-restricted (recently identified) and HLA-B-restricted (well studied). Both a matching HLA type and CMV infection were indicated by public TCR beta signatures. General study points: Cumulative frequency of public TCR beta families picked out carriers of CMV plus the relevant HLA. It was HLA-C-restricted CMV-specific TCR beta clonotypes that dominated the response ex vivo.

Concerning this clonotype itself: Its antigen is not identified.

TCRdb redid the calling of the reads with MiXCR, one entry per CDR3 protein. The sample gives some 940,000 distinct CDR3 sequences, roughly a third of which show up once; around an eighth is in the top ten. Trimming left V 6 bases short and J 0 bases short, with 18 bases between. Germline CDR1 reads MNHEY; CDR2 reads SVGEGT. This CDR3 is built from 17 residues. The source is a human donor in good health (CMV status not recorded). Some clones in this sample may be carry-over from other donors' samples. This chain joins TRBV6-2 or TRBV6-3 and TRBJ2-4; maybe TRBD2 (5 bases). Sequencing used cultured CD8+ T cells from PBMCs, obtained from culture after CMV antigen stimulation. The CDR3 reads CASSPRGDIVAKNIQYF. CDR3 DNA sequence: TGTGCCAGCAGCCCCCGGGGAGATATAGTAGCCAAAAACATTCAGTACTTC.